One sample yielded the 25 T cell receptor beta chains listed below, sequenced in a study of Graves' ophthalmopathy and Graves' hyperthyroidism. The authors amplified TCR beta CDR3 regions from RNA transcripts. First-round RT-PCR relied on HTBI primers, and a second-round multiplex PCR came next. TCRdb processed the multiplex PCR reads anew with MiXCR; each CDR3 protein has one entry. The sample carries 580,000 or so distinct CDR3 sequences, just under 40% recorded once. The specimen sequenced was peripheral blood or thyroid tissue (not recorded which). These receptors all stem from an adult man with Graves' hyperthyroidism.

This clonotype was counted many times. This sequence joins TRBV10-3 and TRBJ2-7, with 14 bases identical to TRBD2. This CDR3 contains 15 residues. The V segment lost 11 bases and the J segment 0 bases; nucleotides outside the gene matches: 6. Germline-derived CDR1 and CDR2 are ENHRY and SYGVKD. DNA for the CDR3: TGTGCCGCAGGGACTAGCGGGGGCAGCTCCTACGAGCAGTACTTC. This gives the protein CAAGTSGGSSYEQYF.

This rearrangement joins TRBV24-1 to TRBJ2-5; D uncertain. The J call may be faulty, since TRBJ2-1 better matches the DNA end. This CDR3 has 16 amino acids. Looked up from germline, CDR1 is KGHDR and CDR2 is SFDVKD. In nucleotides, the CDR3 is TGTGCCACCAGTGATTTGAGTTCGTCAGGCTACAATGAGCAGTTCTTC. Protein product: CATSDLSSSGYNEQFF.

This clonotype occurred a few times. The chain is built from TRBV28 and TRBJ1-2, with TRBD1 matching over 8 bases. The length of the CDR3 is 16 residues. Germline assignment: CDR1 MDHEN and CDR2 SYDVKM. Germline trimming cut 5 bases from V and 3 bases from J; bases unmatched to any gene: 11. CDR3 sequence reads: CASSRFPHRGDYGYTF. Written as DNA, the CDR3 is TGTGCCAGCAGTAGATTCCCCCACAGGGGGGACTATGGCTACACCTTC.

This clonotype showed up just a few times. The chain links TRBV25-1 to TRBJ2-7; TRBD1 agrees at 9 bases. Germline CDR1 MGHDK, CDR2 SYGVNS. The CDR3 is 13 residues long. In DNA, the CDR3 is TGTGCTAGATACCCCGGGACAGGGTACGAGCAGTACTTC. Translating gives CARYPGTGYEQYF.

The rearrangement joins TRBV20-1 to TRBJ2-3; no firm D call. Germline CDR1 and CDR2: DFQATT and SNEGSKA (reference sequence). The CDR3 extends over 14 amino acids. V was clipped by 3 bases and J by 4 bases, with 14 bases between them. Here the CDR3 DNA reads TGCAGTGCTAGGCCGGGCGCTAAATCAGATACGCAGTATTTT. Translating gives CSARPGAKSDTQYF.

CDR3: CSGGPPGQETNTGELFF. The CDR3, as DNA: TGCAGCGGTGGGCCGCCAGGGCAAGAGACGAACACCGGGGAGCTGTTTTTT. This chain links TRBV29-1 with TRBJ2-2; TRBD1 is a possible D gene (5 bases). Germline loops: CDR1 SQVTM, CDR2 ANQGSEA. Deletions cut 7 bases from V and 0 bases from J, with 21 bases between. The CDR3 is made up of 17 amino acids.

This clonotype was counted many times. This chain uses TRBV2 with TRBJ1-3; TRBD1 agrees at 8 bases. Germline V CDR1 and CDR2: SNHLY, FYNNEI. This CDR3 comprises 13 residues. Trimming removed 3 bases from V and 7 bases from J; junction bases left unmatched: 2. The CDR3 is CASSEDRANTIYF. In DNA form, the CDR3 reads TGTGCCAGCAGTGAGGACAGGGCGAACACCATATATTTT. Supplemented by reference TRBV2 and TRBJ1-3, the full variable domain reads EPEVTQTPSHQVTQMGQEVILRCVPISNHLYFYWYRQILGQKVEFLVSFYNNEISEKSEIFDDQFSVERPDGSNFTLKIRSTKLEDSAMYFCASSEDRANTIYFGEGSWLTVV.

The chain recombines TRBV28 with TRBJ1-5; tentatively, D is TRBD1 (5 bases). The length of the CDR3 is 14 residues. V lost 3 bases, J lost 9 bases, and 15 bases lay in between. Looked up from germline, CDR1 is MDHEN and CDR2 is SYDVKM. DNA of the CDR3: TGTGCCAGCAGTTTTATGGGACCCTTTCTGCCCCAGCATTTT. Translated, it gives CASSFMGPFLPQHF.

The chain employs TRBV7-9 and TRBJ2-5; no clear D. Deletions cut 3 bases from V and 5 bases from J, with 10 bases between. CDR3 length: 13 residues. Germline V gives CDR1 SEHNR, CDR2 FQNEAQ (reference sequence). CDR3 sequence (DNA): TGTGCCAGCAGCTTCGGACGATCTGAGACCCAGTACTTC. Its translation: CASSFGRSETQYF.

This clonotype has at least ten counts. The rearrangement links TRBV12-3 or TRBV12-4 to TRBJ2-7; 8 bases line up with TRBD2. V shed 6 bases, J shed 6 bases, and the junction held 10 bases outside the gene matches. This CDR3 has 14 residues. The CDR3 region is CASSPAGLASEQYF. The DNA of the CDR3 is TGTGCCAGCAGCCCAGCCGGACTAGCCTCCGAGCAGTACTTC.

This clonotype appeared many times. This chain links TRBV2 with TRBJ1-2; 7 nucleotides line up with TRBD1. J lost 4 bases, V lost 3 bases, and 8 bases had no gene match. This CDR3 has 15 residues. Germline lookup yields CDR1 SNHLY and CDR2 FYNNEI. In nucleotides, the CDR3 is TGTGCCAGCAGTGAGACAGGGCGTGCTGGCTATGGCTACACCTTC. Protein sequence: CASSETGRAGYGYTF. The entire variable domain, with the rest obtained from reference TRBV2 and TRBJ1-2, is as follows: EPEVTQTPSHQVTQMGQEVILRCVPISNHLYFYWYRQILGQKVEFLVSFYNNEISEKSEIFDDQFSVERPDGSNFTLKIRSTKLEDSAMYFCASSETGRAGYGYTFGSGTRLTVV.

As regards this clonotype: The conserved phenylalanine or tryptophan normally closing the CDR3 is absent here, so this likely arose from a read error. It is unclear where the CDR3 begins or ends on the DNA, so no DNA is shown, and the CDR3 is as TCRdb lists it. The rearrangement links TRBV29-1 to TRBJ1-3; the D call TRBD1 from the table was never checked on the DNA. Germline V gene sequence: CDR1 SQVTM, CDR2 ANQGSEA. The CDR3 contains 10 residues when both ends are counted. CDR3 residues: CSVEVAGKNT.

The chain employs TRBV25-1 and TRBJ1-3, with TRBD1 matching 9 bases. Germline lookup yields CDR1 MGHDK and CDR2 SYGVNS. The V and J ends lost 4 bases and 8 bases, in that order; junction bases with no gene match: 3. There are 13 residues in the CDR3. The CDR3 reads CASSGTGVYTIYF. CDR3 coding DNA: TGTGCCAGCAGTGGGACAGGGGTTTACACCATATATTTT.

This clonotype was detected ten times or more. The chain combines TRBV29-1 with TRBJ2-7; tentatively, D is TRBD1 (5 bases). The V end was cut by 7 bases, the J end by 2 bases, with 12 bases between. Germline V gene lookup returns CDR1 SQVTM and CDR2 ANQGSEA. The CDR3 runs to 12 residues. The CDR3 region has the DNA TGCAGCGCTGATGCAGGGACCTACGAGCAGTACTTC. The encoded protein is CSADAGTYEQYF.

The DNA of the CDR3 is TGTGCCATCAGTGGGCGACTAGCGGGGTTCTCCTACGAGCAGTACTTC. Amino acid sequence: CAISGRLAGFSYEQYF. The chain uses TRBV10-3 and TRBJ2-7, with 11 positions matching TRBD2. The V and J ends lost 4 bases and 0 bases, in that order; junction bases with no gene match: 5. Germline V lookup: CDR1 ENHRY, CDR2 SYGVKD. The CDR3 spans 16 residues.

The chain has TRBV24-1 and TRBJ2-1, with a weak D call TRBD2 (6 bases). CDR1 is KGHDR, CDR2 SFDVKD, per germline. V lost 10 bases, J lost 2 bases, and 20 bases lay in between. CDR3 length equals 16 residues. Here the CDR3 reads CATQYVRGFTYNEQFF. The CDR3 DNA reads TGTGCCACGCAATACGTGCGGGGTTTCACCTACAATGAGCAGTTCTTC.

The chain employs TRBV28 and TRBJ2-7, with D hard to call. Trimming took 3 bases from V and 0 from J, leaving 9 bases between them. CDR1 and CDR2 (germline): MDHEN, SYDVKM. The CDR3 runs 14 residues. The CDR3 is CASSFVLSSYEQYF. As DNA, the CDR3 is TGTGCCAGCAGTTTCGTCCTAAGCTCCTACGAGCAGTACTTC.

The rearrangement joins TRBV11-2 to TRBJ1-4; 12 bases agree with TRBD1. The V segment lost 6 bases and the J segment 8 bases; nucleotides outside the gene matches: 10. The CDR3 sequence is 16 residues long. Looked up from germline, CDR1 is SGHAT and CDR2 is FQNNGV. The CDR3 protein is CASSGDRGRPGEKLFF. The CDR3 DNA is TGTGCCAGCAGTGGGGACAGGGGGCGACCGGGAGAAAAACTGTTTTTT.

As concerns this clonotype: The germline gene is not matched at one end of the junction; a read error may be the cause. This sequence joins TRBV7-9 and TRBJ2-7; TRBD1 matches at 7 bases. Judging by the DNA end, TRBJ2-1 fits better; the J call may be wrong. Germline V lookup: CDR1 SEHNR, CDR2 FQNEAQ (reference sequence). This CDR3 comprises 15 residues. Here the CDR3 reads CASSFRDSSYNEQFF. CDR3 DNA: TGCGCCAGCAGCTTCCGGGACAGCTCCTACAATGAGCAGTTCTTC.

The DNA for the CDR3 is TGTGCCAGTAGCTCCAACCCACCGGGACAGGGGGGGCCCCAGCATTTT. Translated, it gives CASSSNPPGQGGPQHF. The rearrangement uses TRBV19 and TRBJ1-5, with TRBD1 matching over 11 bases. Germline values: CDR1 LNHDA, CDR2 SQIVND (reference sequence). The CDR3 runs to 16 residues. V shed 6 bases and J 9 bases; nucleotides not matched to a gene: 13.

This CDR3 reads CASSERSTGANTGELFF. CDR3 bases: TGCGCCAGCAGCGAACGATCGACAGGGGCAAACACCGGGGAGCTGTTTTTT. This sequence joins TRBV4-1 and TRBJ2-2; 8 bases fit TRBD1. V lost 5 bases, J lost 2 bases, and 10 bases stayed unmatched. The CDR3 covers 17 residues. From germline, CDR1 is MGHRA and CDR2 YSYEKL.

The chain combines TRBV29-1 with TRBJ1-2; TRBD1 is a possible D gene (5 bases). Between the trimmed V and J ends, which lost 6 bases and 8 bases, there was a span of 16 bases. This CDR3 is 12 amino acids long. Per the germline V gene, CDR1 is SQVTM and CDR2 is ANQGSEA. In nucleotides, the CDR3 is TGCAGCGTAGGGGTGGAGAGTCTGGGCTACACCTTC. Its translation is CSVGVESLGYTF. The variable domain in full, with the rest retrieved from reference TRBV29-1 and TRBJ1-2, is SAVISQKPSRDICQRGTSLTIQCQVDSQVTMMFWYRQQPGQSLTLIATANQGSEATYESGFVIDKFPISRPNLTFSTLTVSNMSPEDSSIYLCSVGVESLGYTFGSGTRLTVV.

At least ten counts were recorded for this clonotype. The chain employs TRBV7-8 and TRBJ2-2, with TRBD1 matching over 8 bases. The CDR3 runs to 16 residues. Looked up from germline, CDR1 is SGHVS and CDR2 is FQNEAQ. After removal of 5 bases from V and 1 base from J, the junction contained 6 bases not matched to a gene. The CDR3 loop reads CASSRPGTGNTGELFF. The CDR3, as DNA: TGTGCCAGCAGCCGACCCGGGACAGGGAACACCGGGGAGCTGTTTTTT.

This clonotype has ten or more counts. V gene TRBV7-8 combines with J gene TRBJ1-2; D ambiguous. V gave up 6 bases and J gave up 8 bases, with 22 bases separating them. The CDR3 spans 15 residues. Germline values: CDR1 SGHVS, CDR2 FQNEAQ. The CDR3 region has the DNA TGTGCCAGCAGTTTCGGGCCAGACTCTTTGGGCGGCTACACCTTC. It yields the protein CASSFGPDSLGGYTF.

This clonotype has just one count. The V gene is TRBV25-1, the J gene TRBJ1-2; TRBD1 matches at 9 bases. Germline CDR1 and CDR2: MGHDK and SYGVNS. The ends lost 5 bases at V and 4 bases at J; junction bases unmatched: 8. The CDR3 is 15 residues long. Written as DNA, the CDR3 is TGTGCCAGCAGTAAACCGGGACAGGGAGGCTATGGCTACACCTTC. Translated: CASSKPGQGGYGYTF.